The 22 T cell receptor beta chains presented below share a single source sample, sequenced in a study of T cells in localized non-small cell lung cancer. Sequencing was performed with immunoSEQ multiplex PCR; in TCRdb, only in-frame clones are kept and a portion is missing. In the table there are about 20,000 clones, 85% to 90% of which are singletons. This specimen was PBMCs, taken before any cancer treatment. The receptors were sampled from a man aged 35 to 70 with stage II squamous cell lung carcinoma.

The chain carries TRBV5-1 and TRBJ1-2; TRBD1 matches at 12 bases. Germline CDR1 reads SGHRS; CDR2 reads YFSETQ. The J segment lost 5 bases and the V segment lost 4 bases, leaving 6 bases of the junction unmatched. The CDR3 totals 15 residues. CDR3: CASSPGQGALYGYTF. CDR3 bases: TGCGCCAGCAGCCCGGGACAGGGGGCATTATATGGCTACACCTTC.

This chain joins TRBV6-5 and TRBJ2-7; perhaps TRBD1 as D (6 bases). Germline CDR1 is MNHEY and CDR2 is SVGAGI. The ends were cut back, 6 bases at V and 3 bases at J, with 9 bases in the middle. CDR3 length equals 12 residues. CDR3 protein: CASRRTVYEQYF. CDR3 coding DNA: TGTGCCAGCAGACGGACAGTCTACGAGCAGTACTTC.

The chain uses TRBV9 and TRBJ1-1; TRBD1 agrees at 7 bases. After removal of 4 bases from V and 4 bases from J, the junction contained 7 bases not matched to a gene. This CDR3 has 14 residues. Germline V gene lookup returns CDR1 SGDLS and CDR2 YYNGEE. Here the CDR3 reads CASSRQQGSTEAFF. CDR3 DNA: TGTGCCAGCAGCCGGCAACAGGGGTCCACTGAAGCTTTCTTT.

The rearrangement links TRBV19 to TRBJ1-4; D might be TRBD1 (6 bases). CDR1 and CDR2 from the germline V gene are LNHDA and SQIVND (reference sequence). V lost 5 bases, J lost 5 bases, and 15 bases lay in between. The CDR3 runs to 15 residues. As DNA, the CDR3 is TGTGCCAGTAGTTTACAGGGTTCACGAAATGAAAAACTGTTTTTT. Encoded protein: CASSLQGSRNEKLFF.

In its sample, this clone ranks as medium-sized. The CDR3 sequence: CASSADRGRVIGYTF. The CDR3, as DNA: TGTGCCAGTAGTGCCGACAGGGGAAGAGTAATTGGCTACACCTTC. V gene TRBV19 combines with J gene TRBJ1-2, with 8 positions matching TRBD1. Germline CDR1 reads LNHDA; CDR2 reads SQIVND (reference sequence). V gave up 5 bases and J gave up 7 bases; unmatched junction bases: 12. The CDR3 has 15 residues. The whole variable domain, remainder taken from reference TRBV19 and TRBJ1-2, is DGGITQSPKYLFRKEGQNVTLSCEQNLNHDAMYWYRQDPGQGLRLIYYSQIVNDFQKGDIAEGYSVSREKKESFPLTVTSAQKNPTAFYLCASSADRGRVIGYTFGSGTRLTVV.

The V and J genes are TRBV5-1 and TRBJ2-3; 8 bases align to TRBD2. Germline CDR1 SGHRS, CDR2 YFSETQ. The CDR3 runs to 14 residues. V was pared by 2 bases and J by 4 bases, with 3 bases of the junction left unmatched. The CDR3 DNA reads as TGCGCCAGCAGCTTCCGACTAGCGCCAGATACGCAGTATTTT. Its protein product is CASSFRLAPDTQYF.

The chain uses TRBV7-6 and TRBJ1-2; D remains unclear. The germline V gene encodes CDR1 SGHVS and CDR2 FNYEAQ. V was clipped by 4 bases and J by 7 bases, with 16 bases between them. This CDR3 spans 14 amino acids. The CDR3 bases are TGTGCCAGCAGCTCCAGCGATGCTTTGGGTGGCTACACCTTC. This sequence encodes CASSSSDALGGYTF.

In regard to this clone: At the DNA level, this CDR3 is encoded by other sequences in the same sample as well. The rearrangement uses TRBV6-5 and TRBJ1-4; the D is unclear. The CDR3 has 14 residues. Trimming pared 2 bases from V and 4 bases from J, leaving 8 bases between. Germline-derived CDR1 and CDR2 are MNHEY and SVGAGI. The CDR3: CASSYGQHNEKLFF. The CDR3 bases are TGTGCCAGCAGTTACGGTCAGCATAATGAAAAACTGTTTTTT.

V usage is TRBV19 and J usage is TRBJ1-1, with D unresolved. The germline CDR1 and CDR2 sequences are LNHDA and SQIVND (reference sequence). Trimming removed 4 bases from V and 2 bases from J, with 14 bases in between. The CDR3 is made up of 15 amino acids. For the CDR3, the DNA is TGTGCCAGTAGTACGTGGACCGGACTCAACACTGAAGCTTTCTTT. Translated, it gives CASSTWTGLNTEAFF.

The chain is built from TRBV5-4 and TRBJ2-2; D possibly corresponds to TRBD2 (6 bases). V lost 4 bases, J lost 5 bases, and 18 bases lay in between. Germline V gene data show CDR1 as SGHNT and CDR2 as YYREEE (reference sequence). This CDR3 is 16 amino acids long. Written as DNA, the CDR3 is TGTGCCAGCAGCGCTCGACTAGTACGTGAGACCGGGGAGCTGTTTTTT. Translation gives CASSARLVRETGELFF.

This rearrangement joins TRBV5-4 to TRBJ1-4; D is uncertain. CDR3 size: 13 residues. V shed 3 bases and J shed 4 bases, with 7 bases lying between them. Germline lookup yields CDR1 SGHNT and CDR2 YYREEE (reference sequence). CDR3 region: CASSWNYNEKLFF. The CDR3 nucleotides read TGTGCCAGCAGCTGGAACTATAATGAAAAACTGTTTTTT.

The chain has TRBV18 and TRBJ1-1; D is ambiguous. V lost 3 bases to trimming and J lost 3 bases, with 5 bases between them. Germline CDR1 reads KGHSH; CDR2 reads LQKENI. This CDR3 is 12 amino acids long. Written as DNA, the CDR3 is TGTGCCAGCTCACCTGGAGACACTGAAGCTTTCTTT. Protein sequence: CASSPGDTEAFF. The variable domain in full, completed from reference TRBV18 and TRBJ1-1, reads NAGVMQNPRHLVRRRGQEARLRCSPMKGHSHVYWYRQLPEEGLKFMVYLQKENIIDESGMPKERFSAEFPKEGPSILRIQQVVRGDSAAYFCASSPGDTEAFFGQGTRLTVV.

The V call is TRBV2, the J call TRBJ2-1; D gene unclear. Germline V CDR1 and CDR2: SNHLY, FYNNEI. Trimming pared 3 bases from V and 8 bases from J, leaving 20 bases between. This CDR3 has 16 residues. The CDR3 loop is CASSEYGGSLRDEQFF. The CDR3, as DNA: TGTGCCAGCAGTGAGTACGGCGGTAGTCTTCGAGATGAGCAGTTCTTC.

The CDR3 sequence: CASSTGQGNYGYTF. The CDR3 DNA is TGTGCCAGCAGCACAGGACAGGGCAACTATGGCTACACCTTC. J is TRBJ1-2 and V is TRBV7-9; TRBD1 matches 8 bases. This CDR3 is built from 14 residues. V shed 5 bases and J 2 bases; nucleotides not matched to a gene: 4. The germline V gene encodes CDR1 SEHNR and CDR2 FQNEAQ (reference sequence).

The chain employs TRBV1 and TRBJ1-2. TRBV1 has pseudogene status. The CDR3 sequence is 15 residues long. This CDR3 reads CTSSQEEGRPYGYTF. In DNA, the CDR3 is TGCACCAGCAGCCAAGAAGAGGGCAGGCCCTATGGCTACACCTTC.

The chain recombines TRBV11-3 with TRBJ2-2; 7 bases match TRBD2. Trimming at V came to 7 bases and at J to 3 bases, leaving 5 bases not matched to a gene. Germline V gene lookup returns CDR1 SGHNT and CDR2 YENEEA. The CDR3 covers 14 residues. The CDR3 bases are TGTGCCAGCAACCACGGGGGGTACACCGGGGAGCTGTTTTTT. It yields the protein CASNHGGYTGELFF.

A few counts support this clone. CDR3 DNA: TGTGCCAGTAGTGAGGGGGCTAGGGGTGAAAAACTGTTTTTT. Translated: CASSEGARGEKLFF. J is TRBJ1-4 and V is TRBV19; 7 nucleotides match TRBD1. Per germline, CDR1 LNHDA and CDR2 SQIVND (reference sequence). V was pared by 5 bases and J by 7 bases, with 7 bases of the junction left unmatched. The length of the CDR3 is 14 residues.

The chain carries TRBV23-1 and TRBJ2-3, with TRBD1 matching over 10 bases. TRBV23-1 is designated an ORF whose function remains uncertain. Unmatched junction bases numbered 5, after V lost 2 bases and J lost 0 bases. The CDR3 has 17 residues. CDR3 sequence (DNA): TGCGCCAGCAGTCAACGGGACAGGGGAGCTAGCACAGATACGCAGTATTTT. Encoded protein: CASSQRDRGASTDTQYF.

The chain employs TRBV5-1 and TRBJ1-1; 11 bases are shared with TRBD1. The CDR3 length is 14 residues. Germline V gene sequence: CDR1 SGHRS, CDR2 YFSETQ. Trimming at V came to 4 bases and at J to 6 bases, leaving 5 bases not matched to a gene. The DNA of the CDR3 is TGCGCCAGCAGCCGGACAGGGGGCTTGGCTGAAGCTTTCTTT. Protein sequence: CASSRTGGLAEAFF.

CDR3 coding DNA: TGCGCCAGCAGCTTGGAGGGTATCTACGAGCAGTACTTC. This sequence encodes CASSLEGIYEQYF. The V gene is TRBV5-1, the J gene TRBJ2-7; no definite D call. CDR3 length equals 13 residues. Germline V gene sequence: CDR1 SGHRS, CDR2 YFSETQ. V lost 0 bases and J 3 bases, leaving 7 bases between the germline ends.

The chain joins TRBV5-6 to TRBJ2-7; 9 bases agree with TRBD2. Per germline, CDR1 SGHDT and CDR2 YYEEEE. Trimming removed 5 bases from V and 3 bases from J; junction bases left unmatched: 9. The CDR3 has 15 residues. CDR3 sequence reads: CASSPAPSGDYEQYF. The DNA of the CDR3 is TGTGCCAGCAGTCCCGCGCCTAGCGGGGACTACGAGCAGTACTTC. The full variable domain, completed using reference TRBV5-6 and TRBJ2-7, is DAGVTQSPTHLIKTRGQQVTLRCSPKSGHDTVSWYQQALGQGPQFIFQYYEEEERQRGNFPDRFSGHQFPNYSSELNVNALLLGDSALYLCASSPAPSGDYEQYFGPGTRLTVT.

This clone has a handful of counts. The V call is TRBV5-5, the J call TRBJ2-7; 7 bases line up with TRBD1. CDR3 length: 15 residues. CDR1 is SGHKS, CDR2 YYEKEE, per germline (reference sequence). J lost 6 bases, V lost 4 bases, and 13 bases had no gene match. CDR3 amino acids: CASSPDDRVKVEQYF. CDR3 in DNA: TGTGCCAGCAGCCCCGACGACAGGGTCAAGGTCGAGCAGTACTTC.